The rows below give T cell receptor beta chains drawn from one sample of a study of preoperative IRX-2 immunotherapy in early breast cancer. The table came from immunoSEQ multiplex PCR; TCRdb's copy has only in-frame clones and leaves some out. The sample has about 6,000 clones; around 70% are singletons. The sequencing here drew on tumor tissue, taken before IRX-2 immunotherapy. Every receptor here comes from a human donor with breast cancer. Both conserved end residues are part of each CDR3. A D gene is named only where the DNA matches it firmly. A row's size may be missing; if present it is once, few, many or a size class.

v_call	d_call	j_call	cdr3_length	clone_size	cdr3_aa	cdr3_nt
TRBV15	NA	TRBJ1-2	15	NA	CATSLMGRARRGYTF	TGTGCCACCAGCCTCATGGGGAGGGCTCGTAGAGGCTACACCTTC
TRBV6-8	NA	TRBJ2-1	15	large	CASWSGLLQTNEQFF	TGTGCCAGCTGGTCAGGACTATTGCAGACCAATGAGCAGTTCTTC
TRBV28	TRBD1	TRBJ2-2	15	NA	CASKGGSANTGELFF	TGTGCCAGCAAAGGGGGCAGTGCGAACACCGGGGAGCTGTTTTTT
TRBV2	TRBD1	TRBJ1-4	15	NA	CASRPRTGKNEKLFF	TGTGCCAGCAGGCCCAGGACAGGGAAAAATGAAAAACTGTTTTTT
TRBV30	TRBD2	TRBJ2-7	14	NA	CAWRRASGGYEQYF	TGTGCCTGGAGGCGGGCTAGCGGGGGCTACGAGCAGTACTTC
TRBV11-3	TRBD2	TRBJ2-7	17	NA	CASSPGTSGGPSYEQYF	TGTGCCAGCAGCCCAGGGACTAGCGGGGGGCCCTCCTACGAGCAGTACTTC
TRBV19	TRBD1	TRBJ1-1	14	medium-sized	CASSVGQGYTEAFF	TGTGCCAGTAGTGTGGGACAGGGGTACACTGAAGCTTTCTTT
TRBV5-1	NA	TRBJ2-2	14	NA	CASSPPGLTGELFF	TGCGCCAGCAGCCCCCCGGGACTTACCGGGGAGCTGTTTTTT
TRBV6-8	NA	TRBJ1-1	15	NA	CASSWGFESTSEAFF	TGTGCCAGCAGTTGGGGGTTTGAGAGCACCTCTGAAGCTTTCTTT
TRBV11-3	NA	TRBJ2-6	14	NA	CASSLKAGANVLTF	TGTGCCAGCAGCTTAAAAGCTGGGGCCAACGTCCTGACTTTC
TRBV29-1	NA	TRBJ1-1	13	NA	CSVNDRLNTEAFF	TGCAGCGTTAACGACAGGTTGAACACTGAAGCTTTCTTT
TRBV6-8	NA	TRBJ1-6	12	few	CASSYRGAPLHF	TGTGCCAGCAGTTACCGTGGCGCACCCCTCCACTTT
TRBV29-1	TRBD1	TRBJ2-7	12	NA	CSVLDRSYEQYF	TGCAGCGTTCTGGACAGGTCCTACGAGCAGTACTTC
TRBV5-1	NA	TRBJ2-7	14	once	CASSLGTYSYEQYF	TGCGCCAGCAGCTTGGGGACCTACAGTTACGAGCAGTACTTC
TRBV5-1	TRBD1	TRBJ1-1	15	NA	CASSLRDRGNTEAFF	TGCGCCAGCAGCTTAAGGGACAGGGGCAATACTGAAGCTTTCTTT
TRBV6-8	NA	TRBJ1-4	15	medium-sized	CASSYRGAANEKLFF	TGTGCCAGCAGTTATAGGGGGGCTGCTAATGAAAAACTGTTTTTT
TRBV12-5	TRBD2	TRBJ2-5	19	few	CASNPPTSGAFSGKETQYF	TGTGCCAGCAATCCCCCCACTAGCGGGGCCTTTTCTGGTAAGGAGACCCAGTACTTC
TRBV11-3	TRBD1	TRBJ1-5	17	NA	CASSHTGQGAWGQPQHF	TGTGCCAGCAGCCACACCGGACAGGGGGCATGGGGGCAGCCCCAGCATTTT
TRBV11-3	NA	TRBJ2-1	14	NA	CASSLVGTGNEQFF	TGTGCCAGCAGCTTGGTGGGAACAGGCAATGAGCAGTTCTTC
TRBV6-8	NA	TRBJ1-1	13	NA	CATNPGMGTEAFF	TGTGCCACTAATCCGGGTATGGGTACTGAAGCTTTCTTT
TRBV30	NA	TRBJ1-1	12	NA	CAWMPGFTEAFF	TGTGCCTGGATGCCGGGGTTCACTGAAGCTTTCTTT
TRBV30	NA	TRBJ1-1	14	NA	CAWRRNTVNTEAFF	TGTGCCTGGAGGCGAAATACGGTGAACACTGAAGCTTTCTTT
TRBV6-8	TRBD2	TRBJ2-5	15	NA	CAISVGLAAQETQYF	TGTGCCATCAGTGTCGGGCTAGCGGCACAAGAGACCCAGTACTTC
TRBV19	TRBD1	TRBJ1-1	15	NA	CASSRTGGLNTEAFF	TGTGCCAGTAGTAGGACAGGGGGTTTGAACACTGAAGCTTTCTTT
TRBV29-1	NA	TRBJ1-4	12	NA	CSATATNEKLFF	TGCAGCGCCACAGCAACTAATGAAAAACTGTTTTTT
TRBV15	NA	TRBJ2-5	16	large	CATSSVSGGLSETQYF	TGTGCCACCAGCAGCGTTAGCGGTGGTTTGAGTGAGACCCAGTACTTC
TRBV15	NA	TRBJ1-3	15	few	CATSKGRSSGNTIYF	TGTGCCACCAGCAAAGGTCGAAGCTCTGGAAACACCATATATTTT
TRBV19	NA	TRBJ2-5	14	NA	CALKAGGGKETQYF	TGTGCCTTAAAAGCCGGGGGCGGCAAAGAGACCCAGTACTTC
TRBV11-3	NA	TRBJ1-4	16	few	CASSQGPSATNEKLFF	TGTGCCAGCAGCCAAGGGCCCAGCGCAACTAATGAAAAACTGTTTTTT
TRBV7-6	NA	TRBJ1-6	15	NA	CASSPEGRVNSPLHF	TGTGCCAGCAGCCCTGAGGGACGTGTAAATTCACCCCTCCACTTT
TRBV6-8	TRBD2	TRBJ2-3	19	NA	CASSLQGPGVAGGPNTQYF	TGTGCCAGCAGTTTACAGGGACCCGGAGTGGCGGGGGGCCCAAATACGCAGTATTTT
TRBV6-1	NA	TRBJ1-6	12	NA	CASSEDGSPLHF	TGTGCCAGCAGTGAAGATGGCTCACCCCTCCACTTT
TRBV11-3	NA	TRBJ2-7	15	NA	CASSFGDLRTYEQYF	TGTGCCAGCAGCTTCGGGGATCTGCGCACCTACGAGCAGTACTTC
TRBV6-8	NA	TRBJ1-2	13	NA	CASSLQPDYGYTF	TGTGCCAGCAGCCTACAGCCAGACTATGGCTACACCTTC
TRBV11-3	NA	TRBJ1-3	15	NA	CASRAGVSSGNTIYF	TGTGCCAGCAGGGCGGGGGTATCCTCTGGAAACACCATATATTTT
TRBV10-2	TRBD2	TRBJ2-2	15	NA	CASRNSGGMAGELFF	TGCGCCAGCAGAAATAGCGGGGGGATGGCCGGGGAGCTGTTTTTT
TRBV6-8	NA	TRBJ2-5	13	NA	CASSYPTGETQYF	TGTGCCAGCAGTTACCCTACGGGAGAGACCCAGTACTTC
TRBV6-8	NA	TRBJ1-2	15	few	CASRLEESSNYGYTF	TGTGCCAGCAGACTTGAGGAAAGTTCTAACTATGGCTACACCTTC
TRBV15	TRBD2	TRBJ2-1	14	NA	CATSKRGITNEQFF	TGTGCCACCAGCAAGCGGGGGATTACGAATGAGCAGTTCTTC
TRBV4-1	NA	TRBJ2-2	16	NA	CASSQDQRENTGELFF	TGCGCCAGCAGCCAAGATCAAAGAGAGAACACCGGGGAGCTGTTTTTT
TRBV9	TRBD1	TRBJ1-2	13	NA	CASSTGTENGYTF	TGTGCCAGCAGCACCGGGACAGAAAATGGCTACACCTTC
TRBV5-1	NA	TRBJ2-2	16	NA	CASSPRARTNTGELFF	TGCGCCAGCAGCCCGCGCGCAAGAACGAACACCGGGGAGCTGTTTTTT
TRBV15	TRBD2	TRBJ2-1	17	NA	CATSRGLAASSYNEQFF	TGTGCCACCAGCAGGGGACTAGCAGCGAGCTCCTACAATGAGCAGTTCTTC
TRBV11-3	NA	TRBJ1-1	14	NA	CASSSMGGHTEAFF	TGTGCCAGCAGCTCGATGGGGGGGCACACTGAAGCTTTCTTT
TRBV19	TRBD1	TRBJ2-1	14	medium-sized	CASSPGQGANEQFF	TGTGCCAGTAGTCCGGGACAGGGGGCAAATGAGCAGTTCTTC
TRBV19	TRBD1	TRBJ2-7	14	NA	CASSIRTGAYEQYF	TGTGCCAGTAGTATCCGGACAGGGGCCTACGAGCAGTACTTC